The clone carrying this T cell receptor (beta chain) was seen many times. Its antigen is unidentified. The CDR3 length is 15 residues. Trimming left V 1 base short and J 0 bases short, with 9 bases between. CDR1 SGHDN and CDR2 FVKESK come from the germline V gene. TCRdb passed the reads through MiXCR, listing each CDR3 protein once. Of 490,000 or so distinct CDR3 sequences in the sample, 11% were seen once. The data stem from a study of T cell repertoires in cytomegalovirus infection. Study details: CMV infection and matching HLA type were both indicated by public TCR beta signatures. Study-wide findings and caveats: Identification of carriers of CMV plus the relevant HLA was achieved through cumulative public TCR beta family frequency.

Sequences were obtained from PBMCs. The rearrangement links TRBV14 to TRBJ2-5; D perhaps matches TRBD1 (5 bases). This receptor was identified in a human donor in good health (CMV status not recorded). Some clones in this sample may be carry-over from other donors' samples. The CDR3: CASSQGTIYQETQYF. The CDR3, as DNA: TGTGCCAGCAGCCAAGGGACAATCTACCAAGAGACCCAGTACTTC.